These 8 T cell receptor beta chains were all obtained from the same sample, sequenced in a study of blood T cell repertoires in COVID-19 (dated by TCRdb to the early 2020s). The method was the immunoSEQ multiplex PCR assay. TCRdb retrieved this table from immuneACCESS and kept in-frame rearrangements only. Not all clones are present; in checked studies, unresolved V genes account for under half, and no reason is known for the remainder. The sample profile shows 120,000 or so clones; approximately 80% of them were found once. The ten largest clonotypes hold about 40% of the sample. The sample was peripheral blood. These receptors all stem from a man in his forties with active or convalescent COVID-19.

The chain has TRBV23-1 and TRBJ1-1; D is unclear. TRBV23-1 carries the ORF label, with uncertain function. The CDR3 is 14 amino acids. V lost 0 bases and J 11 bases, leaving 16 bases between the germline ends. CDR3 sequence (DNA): TGCGCCAGCAGTCAATCCCTCTATACTCTCGTCGCTTTCTTT. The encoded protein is CASSQSLYTLVAFF.

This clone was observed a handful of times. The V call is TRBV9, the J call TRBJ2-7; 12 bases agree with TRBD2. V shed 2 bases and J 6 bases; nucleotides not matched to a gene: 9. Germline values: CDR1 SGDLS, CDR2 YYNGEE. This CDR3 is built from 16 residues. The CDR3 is CASSVASGGALGEQYF. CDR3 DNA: TGTGCCAGCAGCGTGGCTAGCGGGGGGGCATTAGGCGAGCAGTACTTC.

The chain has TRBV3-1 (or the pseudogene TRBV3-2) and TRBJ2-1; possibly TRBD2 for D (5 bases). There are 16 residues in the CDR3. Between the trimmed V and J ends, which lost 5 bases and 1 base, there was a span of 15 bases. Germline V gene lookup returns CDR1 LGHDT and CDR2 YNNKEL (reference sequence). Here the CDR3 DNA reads TGTGCCAGCAGCTCCGGGGTGCACGGGTCCTACAATGAGCAGTTCTTC. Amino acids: CASSSGVHGSYNEQFF.

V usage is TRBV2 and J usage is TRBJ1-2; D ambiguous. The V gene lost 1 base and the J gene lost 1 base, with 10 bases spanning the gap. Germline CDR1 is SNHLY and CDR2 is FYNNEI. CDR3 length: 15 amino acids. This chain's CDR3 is CASSEGAVVNYGYTF. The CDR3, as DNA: TGTGCCAGCAGTGAAGGGGCAGTTGTTAACTATGGCTACACCTTC.

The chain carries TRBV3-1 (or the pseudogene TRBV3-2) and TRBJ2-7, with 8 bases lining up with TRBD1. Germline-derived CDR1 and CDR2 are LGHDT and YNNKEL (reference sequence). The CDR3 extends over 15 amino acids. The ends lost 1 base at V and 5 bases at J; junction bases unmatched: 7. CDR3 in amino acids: CASSQVAGTGNEQYF. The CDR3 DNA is TGTGCCAGCAGCCAAGTTGCGGGGACAGGTAACGAGCAGTACTTC.

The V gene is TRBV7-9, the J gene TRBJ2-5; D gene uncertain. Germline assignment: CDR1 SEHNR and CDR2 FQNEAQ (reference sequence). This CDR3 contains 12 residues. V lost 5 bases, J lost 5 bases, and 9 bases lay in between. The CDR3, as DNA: TGTGCCAGCAGCCGTACGGTTGAGACCCAGTACTTC. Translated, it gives CASSRTVETQYF.

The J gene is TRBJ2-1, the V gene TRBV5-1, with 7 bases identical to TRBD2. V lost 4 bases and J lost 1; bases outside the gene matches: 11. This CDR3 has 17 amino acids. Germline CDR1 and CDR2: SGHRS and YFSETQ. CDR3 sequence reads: CASSASGGGVSYNEQFF. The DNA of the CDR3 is TGCGCCAGCAGCGCGTCTGGCGGGGGTGTTTCCTACAATGAGCAGTTCTTC.

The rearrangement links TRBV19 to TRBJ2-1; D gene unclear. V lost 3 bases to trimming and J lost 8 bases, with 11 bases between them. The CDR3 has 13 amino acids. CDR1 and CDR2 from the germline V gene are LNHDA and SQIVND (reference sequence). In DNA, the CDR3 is TGTGCCAGTAGTATTGACGGGTCGTATGAGCAGTTCTTC. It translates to CASSIDGSYEQFF.